These T cell receptor beta chains were read from a single sample in a study of T-cell memory formation after mild COVID-19. TCRdb itself ran the 5' RACE reads through MiXCR, one entry per CDR3 protein. Among under 700,000 distinct CDR3 sequences listed, roughly 22% were seen once. Sample: PBMCs or a T cell subset sorted from them (not recorded which). The receptors stem from an adult woman who had mild COVID-19 (a few samples of this study predate the infection). Cell type and time point are not known. Both conserved end residues are part of each CDR3. The order of the fields is D gene, J gene, clone size, V gene, CDR3 DNA, CDR3 protein. The D gene is left open where the match is weak. The listing skips clone size in some rows; elsewhere it reads once, few, many or a size class.

D: NA
J: TRBJ2-2
size: NA
V: TRBV6-4
DNA: TGTGCCAGCAAAGACGGGAAGTCGAACACCGGGGAGCTGTTTTTT
CDR3: CASKDGKSNTGELFF

D: NA
J: TRBJ2-7
size: NA
V: TRBV20-1
DNA: TGCAGTGCTAGACGAGAGGGCTACGAGCAGTACTTC
CDR3: CSARREGYEQYF

D: NA
J: TRBJ2-5
size: many
V: TRBV5-1
DNA: TGCGCCAGCAGCCGGGGGGACAGGCGAGAGACCCAGTACTTC
CDR3: CASSRGDRRETQYF

D: NA
J: TRBJ2-1
size: few
V: TRBV29-1
DNA: TGCAGCGTTGGGGGCGGAAATGAGCAGTTCTTC
CDR3: CSVGGGNEQFF

D: NA
J: TRBJ2-5
size: few
V: TRBV29-1
DNA: TGCAGCGTTGAAGATCTTGCGGGATCGTTGGGAGAGACCCAGTACTTC
CDR3: CSVEDLAGSLGETQYF

D: TRBD2
J: TRBJ2-1
size: NA
V: TRBV7-3
DNA: TGTGCCAGCAGCTTACAGGCTAGCGGGGCCGCCTCCTACAATGAGCAGTTCTTC
CDR3: CASSLQASGAASYNEQFF

D: NA
J: TRBJ2-7
size: few
V: TRBV12-3/TRBV12-4
DNA: TGTGCCAGCAGTTTAACGGACACCCGCTACGAGCAGTACTTC
CDR3: CASSLTDTRYEQYF

D: TRBD2
J: TRBJ2-3
size: many
V: TRBV4-3
DNA: TGCGCCAGCAGCCAAGAGCAACGGGAGGGCCTCACAGATACGCAGTATTTT
CDR3: CASSQEQREGLTDTQYF

D: NA
J: TRBJ1-1
size: few
V: TRBV20-1
DNA: TGCAGTGCTAGACCGCCTGGACTGCTGAACACTGAAGCTTTCTTT
CDR3: CSARPPGLLNTEAFF

D: NA
J: TRBJ1-2
size: once
V: TRBV5-5
DNA: TGTGCCAGCCCAGGGGAGGGTACAAATTCCTATGGCTACACCTTC
CDR3: CASPGEGTNSYGYTF

D: NA
J: TRBJ2-1
size: few
V: TRBV7-3
DNA: TGTGCCAGCAGCTTTCAGGGTTCCTACAATGAGCAGTTCTTC
CDR3: CASSFQGSYNEQFF

D: NA
J: TRBJ2-7
size: few
V: TRBV11-2
DNA: TGTGCCAGCAGCTTCCGGGACTGGGGTACATACTACGAGCAGTACTTC
CDR3: CASSFRDWGTYYEQYF

D: TRBD1
J: TRBJ1-2
size: NA
V: TRBV7-8
DNA: TGTGCCAGCAGCAACGGACAGGGGGACTATGGCTACACCTTC
CDR3: CASSNGQGDYGYTF

D: NA
J: TRBJ1-4
size: NA
V: TRBV5-5
DNA: TGTGCCAGCAGCCGGCGGGAAAAACTGTTTTTT
CDR3: CASSRREKLFF

D: NA
J: TRBJ1-1
size: NA
V: TRBV6-6
DNA: TGTGCCAGCACCTCGTCCTTATTAGCTTTCTTT
CDR3: CASTSSLLAFF

D: TRBD2
J: TRBJ2-1
size: few
V: TRBV4-3
DNA: TGCGCCAGCAGCCAGGACCGCAACGGAGCGGGAGAATTCTACAATGAGCAGTTCTTC
CDR3: CASSQDRNGAGEFYNEQFF

D: NA
J: TRBJ2-1
size: NA
V: TRBV2
DNA: TGTGCCAGCAGTGAGTTGGCGGGCACCTACAATGAGCAGTTCTTC
CDR3: CASSELAGTYNEQFF

D: NA
J: TRBJ1-6
size: many
V: TRBV7-9
DNA: TGTGCCAGCAGCTCCACCGGGACAACAGGGAACTCACCCCTCCACTTT
CDR3: CASSSTGTTGNSPLHF

D: TRBD2
J: TRBJ2-1
size: NA
V: TRBV5-1
DNA: TGCGCCAGCAGCTTGGGTGTAGCGGGGCTGCTAAATGAGCAGTTCTTC
CDR3: CASSLGVAGLLNEQFF

D: NA
J: TRBJ2-3
size: NA
V: TRBV29-1
DNA: TGCAGCGTTCGGCGAAGCACAGATACGCAGTATTTT
CDR3: CSVRRSTDTQYF

D: NA
J: TRBJ2-3
size: NA
V: TRBV9
DNA: TGTGCCAGCAGCCCCACCCCGACCGGCACAGATACGCAGTATTTT
CDR3: CASSPTPTGTDTQYF

D: NA
J: TRBJ2-7
size: NA
V: TRBV6-2/TRBV6-3
DNA: TGTGCCAGCACTCCAGCCCCCCGGACAGCGAGCTCCTACGAGCAGTACTTC
CDR3: CASTPAPRTASSYEQYF

D: NA
J: TRBJ2-3
size: many
V: TRBV5-1
DNA: TGCGCCAGCGTACTGTCCCCCGTCACTAGCACAGATACGCAGTATTTT
CDR3: CASVLSPVTSTDTQYF

D: NA
J: TRBJ1-5
size: NA
V: TRBV6-2/TRBV6-3
DNA: TGTGCCAGCAGTTACTCCTCTGGGCAGCCCCAGCATTTT
CDR3: CASSYSSGQPQHF

D: TRBD2
J: TRBJ2-3
size: few
V: TRBV7-9
DNA: TGTGCCAGCAGCTTTTTGGCCAGCGGGAGGGGAGATACGCAGTATTTT
CDR3: CASSFLASGRGDTQYF

D: NA
J: TRBJ2-3
size: NA
V: TRBV5-1
DNA: TGCGCCAGCAGCTTGGTTGGTAGTTCAGATACGCAGTATTTT
CDR3: CASSLVGSSDTQYF

D: NA
J: TRBJ2-7
size: NA
V: TRBV4-1
DNA: TGCGCCAGCAGCCAAGGGACAGATGCTACCTACGAGCAGTACTTC
CDR3: CASSQGTDATYEQYF

D: NA
J: TRBJ2-5
size: few
V: TRBV20-1
DNA: TGCAGTGCTGACCGGACAGCACAAGAGACCCAGTACTTC
CDR3: CSADRTAQETQYF

D: NA
J: TRBJ2-7
size: few
V: TRBV20-1
DNA: TGCAGTGCCCACTGGGGTTACGAGCAGTACTTC
CDR3: CSAHWGYEQYF

D: TRBD2
J: TRBJ2-7
size: NA
V: TRBV9
DNA: TGTGCCAGCAGCCCCCACCCGGGACTAGCTGGACTCTACGAGCAGTACTTC
CDR3: CASSPHPGLAGLYEQYF

D: NA
J: TRBJ1-1
size: few
V: TRBV18
DNA: TGTGCCAGCTCAATGTGGAAGAACACTGAAGCTTTCTTT
CDR3: CASSMWKNTEAFF

D: NA
J: TRBJ1-4
size: few
V: TRBV7-6
DNA: TGTGCCAGCAGCAGGCCAGGGGTTGGTGAAAAACTGTTTTTT
CDR3: CASSRPGVGEKLFF

D: TRBD1
J: TRBJ2-1
size: NA
V: TRBV4-3
DNA: TGCGCCAGCAGCTTCGGACAGGAAAGTACAAATGAGCAGTTCTTC
CDR3: CASSFGQESTNEQFF

D: NA
J: TRBJ2-2
size: few
V: TRBV5-1
DNA: TGCGCCAGCAGCTTAGAGACCCGGCGGGGGGAGCTGTTTTTT
CDR3: CASSLETRRGELFF

D: NA
J: TRBJ2-3
size: few
V: TRBV18
DNA: TGTGCCAGCTCACCACAGGGAGCGACCCCCGGGGATACGCAGTATTTT
CDR3: CASSPQGATPGDTQYF

D: NA
J: TRBJ2-7
size: many
V: TRBV29-1
DNA: TGCAGCGCCAGGTGGGAGGGGGAGTATTACGAGCAGTACTTC
CDR3: CSARWEGEYYEQYF

D: NA
J: TRBJ1-2
size: NA
V: TRBV27
DNA: TGTGCCAGCAGCAAGAAATGGGCGACAGAAGGGACGTGGGGCTACACCTTC
CDR3: CASSKKWATEGTWGYTF

D: NA
J: TRBJ1-2
size: NA
V: TRBV11-3
DNA: TGTGCCAGCAGCTTAGGAACCGGGTCTCCGTCGATCTATGGCTACACCTTC
CDR3: CASSLGTGSPSIYGYTF

D: NA
J: TRBJ2-3
size: few
V: TRBV21-1
DNA: TGTGCCAGCAGCAAAGGTGGGACTAGGGGTTCTACAGATACGCAGTATTTT
CDR3: CASSKGGTRGSTDTQYF

D: TRBD2
J: TRBJ2-1
size: few
V: TRBV20-1
DNA: TGCAGTGCTAGGCCGGGACTAGCGACCTACAATGAGCAGTTCTTC
CDR3: CSARPGLATYNEQFF

D: TRBD1
J: TRBJ1-4
size: NA
V: TRBV15
DNA: TGTGCCACCAGCAGTACAGGGGAGGCTGAAAAACTGTTTTTT
CDR3: CATSSTGEAEKLFF